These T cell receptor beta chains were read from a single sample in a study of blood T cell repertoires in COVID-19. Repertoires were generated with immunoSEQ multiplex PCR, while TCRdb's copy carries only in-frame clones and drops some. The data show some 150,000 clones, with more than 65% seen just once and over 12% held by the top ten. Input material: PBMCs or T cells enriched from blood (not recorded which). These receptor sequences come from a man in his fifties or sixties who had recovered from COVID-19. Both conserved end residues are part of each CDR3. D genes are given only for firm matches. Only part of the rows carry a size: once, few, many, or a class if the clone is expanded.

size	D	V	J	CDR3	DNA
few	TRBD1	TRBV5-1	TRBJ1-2	CASSGQGKDGYTF	TGCGCCAGCAGCGGACAGGGAAAAGATGGCTACACCTTC
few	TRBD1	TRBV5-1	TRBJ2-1	CASTPAGGYNEQFF	TGCGCCAGCACCCCGGCAGGGGGCTACAATGAGCAGTTCTTC
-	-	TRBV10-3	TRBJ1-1	CAISEATGSGTEAFF	TGTGCCATCAGTGAGGCCACAGGGAGCGGCACTGAAGCTTTCTTT
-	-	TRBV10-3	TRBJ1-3	CAISEIAGATGNTIYF	TGTGCCATCAGTGAGATTGCGGGGGCTACGGGAAACACCATATATTTT
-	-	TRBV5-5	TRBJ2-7	CASSLVAQTPYEQYF	TGTGCCAGCAGCTTAGTAGCGCAGACTCCCTACGAGCAGTACTTC
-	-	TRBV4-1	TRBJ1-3	CASRLTWESGNTIYF	TGCGCCAGCAGACTTACTTGGGAGTCTGGAAACACCATATATTTT
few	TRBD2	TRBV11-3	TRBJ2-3	CASSLGQRGGISDTQYF	TGTGCCAGCAGCTTAGGGCAGCGGGGGGGGATCTCAGATACGCAGTATTTT
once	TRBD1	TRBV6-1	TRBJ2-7	CASSEVETGGYEQYF	TGTGCCAGCAGTGAAGTGGAGACAGGGGGCTACGAGCAGTACTTC
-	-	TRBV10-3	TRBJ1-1	CAISHLPGNTEAFF	TGTGCCATCAGCCATCTCCCAGGGAACACTGAAGCTTTCTTT
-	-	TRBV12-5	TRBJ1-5	CASGPLAGSNQPQHF	TGTGCTAGTGGTCCCCTTGCGGGGAGCAATCAGCCCCAGCATTTT
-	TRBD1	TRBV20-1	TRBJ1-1	CSASWDRDTEAFF	TGCAGTGCTAGTTGGGACAGGGACACTGAAGCTTTCTTT
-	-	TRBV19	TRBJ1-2	CASSPGQRANYGYTF	TGTGCCAGTAGTCCGGGACAAAGAGCTAACTATGGCTACACCTTC
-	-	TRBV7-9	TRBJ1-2	CASSPGTNYGYTF	TGTGCCAGCAGCCCAGGGACAAACTATGGCTACACCTTC
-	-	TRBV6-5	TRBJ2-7	CASRDGTGPSRYF	TGTGCCAGCAGGGATGGCACAGGCCCCTCGCGGTACTTC
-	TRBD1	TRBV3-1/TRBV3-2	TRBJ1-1	CASSADRAEAFF	TGTGCCAGCAGCGCGGACAGGGCTGAAGCTTTCTTT